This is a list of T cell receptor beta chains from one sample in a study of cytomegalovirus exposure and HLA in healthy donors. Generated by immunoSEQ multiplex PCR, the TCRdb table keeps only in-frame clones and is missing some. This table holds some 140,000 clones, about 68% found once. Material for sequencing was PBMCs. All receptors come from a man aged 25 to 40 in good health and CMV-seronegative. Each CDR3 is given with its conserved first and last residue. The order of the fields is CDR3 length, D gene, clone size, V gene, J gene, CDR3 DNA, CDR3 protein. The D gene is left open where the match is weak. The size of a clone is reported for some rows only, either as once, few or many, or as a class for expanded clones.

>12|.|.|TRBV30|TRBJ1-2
TGTGCCTGGAGTGTAATGGGGAGTGGCTACACCTTC
CAWSVMGSGYTF
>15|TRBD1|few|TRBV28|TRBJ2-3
TGTGCCAGCAGTTGGCCCGGGACAGGACCAGATACGCAGTATTTT
CASSWPGTGPDTQYF
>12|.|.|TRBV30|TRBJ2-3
TGTGCCTGGAGCAGGAGCACAGATACGCAGTATTTT
CAWSRSTDTQYF
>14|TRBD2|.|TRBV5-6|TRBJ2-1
TGTGCCAGCAGCTTGGGGAGCGGGGCCCGGGAGCAGTTCTTC
CASSLGSGAREQFF
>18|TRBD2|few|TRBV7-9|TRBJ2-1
TGTGCCAGCAGTTCGACTAGCGGGGGTTTCCAAGGGGGGAATGAGCAGTTCTTC
CASSSTSGGFQGGNEQFF
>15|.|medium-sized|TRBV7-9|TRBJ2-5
TGTGCCAGCAGCTTCCGACAGACGCACCAAGAGACCCAGTACTTC
CASSFRQTHQETQYF
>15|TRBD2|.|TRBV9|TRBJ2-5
TGTGCCAGCAGCGCGGGGGGGCAGCCGGGAGAGACCCAGTACTTC
CASSAGGQPGETQYF
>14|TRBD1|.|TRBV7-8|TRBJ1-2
TGTGCCAGCAGTAACAGGGGCACCCTTTATGGCTACACCTTC
CASSNRGTLYGYTF
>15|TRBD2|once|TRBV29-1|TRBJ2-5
TGCAGCGTTCGTCCCCTAGCGGGGGGCGGGGAGACCCAGTACTTC
CSVRPLAGGGETQYF
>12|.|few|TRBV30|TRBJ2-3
TGTGCCTGGAGTGTAGGAGGAGATACGCAGTATTTT
CAWSVGGDTQYF
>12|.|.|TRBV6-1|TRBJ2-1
TGTGCCAGTGGAGGGGTGGTCGATGAGCAGTTCTTC
CASGGVVDEQFF
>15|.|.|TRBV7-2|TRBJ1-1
TGTGCCAGCAGCTTAGAGAGGACAGAAAACACTGAAGCTTTCTTT
CASSLERTENTEAFF
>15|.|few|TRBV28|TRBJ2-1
TGTGCCAGCAGTTTTGTTAGTAGGGAGTCCAATGAGCAGTTCTTC
CASSFVSRESNEQFF
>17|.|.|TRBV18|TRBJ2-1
TGTGCCAGCTCACCCGACAGCGCTCAGAACCGAAACAATGAGCAGTTCTTC
CASSPDSAQNRNNEQFF
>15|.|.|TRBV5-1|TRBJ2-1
TGCGCCAGCAGCTTCGACTCAGCTTTTGGGAATGAGCAGTTCTTC
CASSFDSAFGNEQFF
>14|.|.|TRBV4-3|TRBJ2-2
TGCGCCAGCAGCCTGGGACTGGAAACCGGGGAGCTGTTTTTT
CASSLGLETGELFF
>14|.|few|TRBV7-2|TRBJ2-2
TGTGCCAGCAGCTTAGGCGGGAACACCGGGGAGCTGTTTTTT
CASSLGGNTGELFF
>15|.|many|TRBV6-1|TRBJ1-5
TGTGCCAGCAGTGAAGCAGGACATAGCAATCAGCCCCAGCATTTT
CASSEAGHSNQPQHF
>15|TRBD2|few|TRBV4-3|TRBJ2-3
TGCGCCAGCAGCCAAGATTGGGCGGGGGGGTCGGAGCAGTATTTT
CASSQDWAGGSEQYF
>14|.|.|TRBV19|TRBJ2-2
TGTGCCAGTAGTAGGACAAAGAACACCGGGGAGCTGTTTTTT
CASSRTKNTGELFF
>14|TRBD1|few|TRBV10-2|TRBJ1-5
TGCGCCAGCAGTGTACAGGGGATGAATCAGCCCCAGCATTTT
CASSVQGMNQPQHF
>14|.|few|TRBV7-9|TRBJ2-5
TGTGCCAGCAGCTCGAGGTCAAGCCAAGAGACCCAGTACTTC
CASSSRSSQETQYF
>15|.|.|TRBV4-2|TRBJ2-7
TGTGCCAGCAGCCAAGATCTTAGAGGGGGTTACGAGCAGTACTTC
CASSQDLRGGYEQYF
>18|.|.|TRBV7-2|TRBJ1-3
TGTGCCAGCAGCTTAGAACCACAGGGTTTCCTCTCTGGAAACACCATATATTTT
CASSLEPQGFLSGNTIYF
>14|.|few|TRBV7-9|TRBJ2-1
TGTGCCAGCAGAGCGAGATCGGGCTACAATGAGCAGTTCTTC
CASRARSGYNEQFF
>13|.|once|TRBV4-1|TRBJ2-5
TGCGCCAGCAGCGTTAGCGAGGGAGAGACCCAGTACTTC
CASSVSEGETQYF
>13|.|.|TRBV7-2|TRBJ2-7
TGTGCCAGCAGCTTAACTAGGTCCTACGAGCAGTACTTC
CASSLTRSYEQYF
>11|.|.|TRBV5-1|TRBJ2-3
TGCGCCAGCACGTTATCCGATACGCAGTATTTT
CASTLSDTQYF
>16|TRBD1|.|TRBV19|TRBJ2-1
TGTGCCAGTAGTAACTACAGGGGCTACTCCTACAATGAGCAGTTCTTC
CASSNYRGYSYNEQFF
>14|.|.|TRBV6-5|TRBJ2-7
TGTGCCAGCAGTCTTGGACAGTCCTCCTACGAGCAGTACTTC
CASSLGQSSYEQYF
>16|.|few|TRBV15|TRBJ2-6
TGTGCCACCAGCAGAGATTTGGCTTCTGGGGCCAACGTCCTGACTTTC
CATSRDLASGANVLTF
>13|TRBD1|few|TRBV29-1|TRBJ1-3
TGCAGCGCTGGGACAGACTCTGGAAACACCATATATTTT
CSAGTDSGNTIYF
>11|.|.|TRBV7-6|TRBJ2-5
TGTGCCAGCAGCTTATCGGAGACCCAGTACTTC
CASSLSETQYF
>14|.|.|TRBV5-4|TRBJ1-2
TGTGCCAGCAGCCCGGTAGCGGATGTACCTGGCTACACCTTC
CASSPVADVPGYTF
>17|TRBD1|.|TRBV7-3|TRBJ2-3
TGTGCCAGCAGCTTAAATCCGGGACAGGTGGGCACAGATACGCAGTATTTT
CASSLNPGQVGTDTQYF
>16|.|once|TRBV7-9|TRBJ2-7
TGTGCCAGCAGCTTAGTCGAGGACAGTCCCCCGAGCGAGCAGTACTTC
CASSLVEDSPPSEQYF
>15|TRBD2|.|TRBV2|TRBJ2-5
TGTGCCAGCAGCCGTCTAGCGGGGGGGCAAGAGACCCAGTACTTC
CASSRLAGGQETQYF
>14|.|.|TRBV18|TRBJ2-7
TGTGCCAGCTCACCACAGGGCAGGGCCCACGAGCAGTACTTC
CASSPQGRAHEQYF
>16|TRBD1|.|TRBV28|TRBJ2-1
TGTGCCAGCAGTTCAATCGGGACAGGGCCCTACAATGAGCAGTTCTTC
CASSSIGTGPYNEQFF
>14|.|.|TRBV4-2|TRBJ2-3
TGTGCCAGCAGCCAAGAGGAGGGAACAGATACGCAGTATTTT
CASSQEEGTDTQYF
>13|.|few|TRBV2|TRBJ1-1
TGTGCCAGCAGTGACAGGGAGGGCACTGAAGCTTTCTTT
CASSDREGTEAFF
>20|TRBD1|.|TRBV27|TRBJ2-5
TGTGCCAGCAGTTTGTGGGTCCCGGGACAGGGGGCCCCGTACCAAGAGACCCAGTACTTC
CASSLWVPGQGAPYQETQYF
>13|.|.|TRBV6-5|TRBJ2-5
TGTGCCAGCAGCCAACCCTCTAAAGAGACCCAGTACTTC
CASSQPSKETQYF
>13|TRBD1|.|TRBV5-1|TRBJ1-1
TGCGCCAGCAGCTTGGCTCCAGGGGGTGAAGCTTTCTTT
CASSLAPGGEAFF
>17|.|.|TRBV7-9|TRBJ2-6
TGTGCCAGCAGCTTTCTCACAGCTCTCTCTGGGGCCAACGTCCTGACTTTC
CASSFLTALSGANVLTF
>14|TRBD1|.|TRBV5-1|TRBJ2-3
TGCGCCAGCAGCCTAGGACAGGGAGCAGATACGCAGTATTTT
CASSLGQGADTQYF
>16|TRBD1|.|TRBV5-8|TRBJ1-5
TGTGCCAGCAGCTTCAGGGGGCCGGAAAGCAATCAGCCCCAGCATTTT
CASSFRGPESNQPQHF
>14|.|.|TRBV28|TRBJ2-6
TGTGTCTCAGCGGAATCATCTGGGGCCAACGTCCTGACTTTC
CVSAESSGANVLTF
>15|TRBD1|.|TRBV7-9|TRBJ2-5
TGTGCCAGCAGCCAACTGACAGGGGGCTCTGAGACCCAGTACTTC
CASSQLTGGSETQYF